This TCR beta chain came from a study of monozygotic twins with inflammatory bowel disease (dated by TCRdb to about 2019). About the full investigation: In total, 30 or so monozygotic twin pairs made up the full study: 19 Danish pairs, all IBD-discordant, plus nine German pairs, of which four were IBD-concordant and five were IBD-discordant. Each individual had, on average, about 151 000 unique TCRalpha sequences and 181 000 unique TCRbeta sequences available for analysis. The search for disease-associated traits relied mainly on comparing, within discordant pairs, IBD patients with their genetically identical healthy co-twins. Overall results and qualifications from the work: Background noise and inter-individual variability may have been introduced into the repertoires by the differing immunosuppressive treatments among patients. TCRbeta repertoire diversity, by inverse Simpson index, was decreased in IBD patients compared with their healthy co-twins. No difference in repertoire similarity was observed between concordant and discordant twins, possibly owing to limited statistical power. Compared with healthy twins, IBD patients had fewer clonotypes in common with other individuals, a difference most pronounced in patients showing signs of disease activity. The analysis was unable to tell different T cell subtypes apart. No single strong signal or clonotype linked to IBD turned up in the results, so the idea that one exists was not supported.

About this clonotype itself: Its antigen target is currently unknown.

CDR1 KGHDR and CDR2 SFDVKD are derived from the germline V gene. The CDR3 goes from the cysteine to the phenylalanine over 19 residues. There is no recorded DNA. Library method: 5' RACE. For each TCR library, approximately 3,700 ng of total RNA was used. For each sample, cDNA synthesis was carried out in eight separate reactions using SMARTScribe reverse transcriptase. Unique molecular identifiers containing a 6-nucleotide sample barcode were introduced through template switching during cDNA synthesis. Two nested PCRs of approximately 16 and 10 cycles amplified the TCRalpha and TCRbeta cDNA, and bead purification followed each PCR. Before amplification, the cDNA was both treated with uracil DNA-glycosylase and purified with the QIAquick PCR purification kit. The second PCR added Illumina TruSeq-compatible adapters along with sample-specific barcodes. TapeStation and Qubit were used to check library quality and concentration, and 4 to 6.5 ng of each library went into the pool. Sequencing of pooled libraries was carried out on an Illumina HiSeq2500 single-index Rapid Run using 2 x 100 bp reads and custom sequencing primers. The authors' pipeline ran thus. MiGEC version 1.2.6 was used for UMI-based consensus assembly, which corrected PCR and sequencing errors. MiXCR version 2.1.1 handled V(D)J alignment, clonotype assembly and CDR3 extraction. To normalise gene usage, clonotype sharing and MAIT/NKT TCR abundance, the top 1000, 10 000 and 20 000 clonotypes in each sample were analysed. Diversity was computed as the inverse Simpson index with the vegan R package after downsampling to 27 000 UMIs. Paired Mann-Whitney U tests on discordant twin pairs were used, with Benjamini-Hochberg multiple-testing correction. TCRdb reprocessed the reads; each CDR3 protein sequence makes one entry, and DNA is unavailable. Here the V and J calls rest on TCRdb's processing, not on the authors' analysis. The sample's records list some 170,000 distinct CDR3 sequences. The ten top clones hold approximately 2.5% of the sample.

From each donor, a roughly 2.5 ml peripheral blood sample was collected into PAXgene tubes and stored at -80 degrees C. Without T cell sorting, total RNA was isolated from whole blood using the PAXgene blood miRNA kit on an automated QIAcube. Peripheral blood from monozygotic twin pairs who were concordant or discordant for inflammatory bowel disease underwent deep TCRalpha and TCRbeta repertoire profiling using unique molecular barcoding. Smoking habits were recorded for all twin pairs, with individuals classified as current, former or never smokers. The chain was built from TRBV24-1 and TRBJ2-2; TCRdb lists TRBD1, though no DNA is available to test this call. Source material: blood. The sequence was obtained from a human donor with ulcerative colitis or Crohn's disease, or a healthy co-twin of an affected twin (not recorded which). The CDR3 protein: CATSDFGLIRRQGTGELFF.